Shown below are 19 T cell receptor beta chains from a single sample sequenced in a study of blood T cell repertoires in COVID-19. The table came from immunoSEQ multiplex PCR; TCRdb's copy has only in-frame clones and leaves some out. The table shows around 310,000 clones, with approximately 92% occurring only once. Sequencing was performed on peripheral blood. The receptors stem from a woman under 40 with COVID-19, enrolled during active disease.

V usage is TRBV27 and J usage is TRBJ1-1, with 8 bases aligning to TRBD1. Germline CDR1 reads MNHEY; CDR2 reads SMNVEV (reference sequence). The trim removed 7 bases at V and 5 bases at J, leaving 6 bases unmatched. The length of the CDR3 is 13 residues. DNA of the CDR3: TGTGCCAGCACTACAGGGGGAGCAACTGAAGCTTTCTTT. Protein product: CASTTGGATEAFF.

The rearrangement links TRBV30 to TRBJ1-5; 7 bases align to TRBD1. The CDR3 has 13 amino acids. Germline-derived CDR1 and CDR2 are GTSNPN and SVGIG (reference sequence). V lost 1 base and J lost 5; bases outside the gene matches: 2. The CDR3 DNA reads TGTGCCTGGAGTGGACAGGGTGATCAGCCCCAGCATTTT. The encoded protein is CAWSGQGDQPQHF.

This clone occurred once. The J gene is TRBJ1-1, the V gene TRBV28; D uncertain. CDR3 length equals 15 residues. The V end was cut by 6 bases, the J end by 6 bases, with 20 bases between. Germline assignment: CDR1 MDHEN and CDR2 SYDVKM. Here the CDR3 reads CASSPTSDIPPEAFF. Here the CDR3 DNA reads TGTGCCAGCAGCCCAACCTCAGACATACCCCCTGAAGCTTTCTTT.

The CDR3 DNA is TGTGCCAGCAGCTCCCCCGCCCGGGGACAGGGGAAGCGTGGCTACACCTTC. This gives the protein CASSSPARGQGKRGYTF. This chain uses TRBV28 with TRBJ1-2; TRBD1 matches at 10 bases. Germline trimming cut 6 bases from V and 7 bases from J; bases unmatched to any gene: 17. This CDR3 spans 17 amino acids. Germline V lookup: CDR1 MDHEN, CDR2 SYDVKM.

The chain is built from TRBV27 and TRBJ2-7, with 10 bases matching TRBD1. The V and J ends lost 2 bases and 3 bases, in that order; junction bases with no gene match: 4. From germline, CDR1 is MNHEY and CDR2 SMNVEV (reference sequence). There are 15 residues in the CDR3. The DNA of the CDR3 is TGTGCCAGCAGTTTAGCCGGGACAGGGGTCTACGAGCAGTACTTC. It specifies CASSLAGTGVYEQYF.

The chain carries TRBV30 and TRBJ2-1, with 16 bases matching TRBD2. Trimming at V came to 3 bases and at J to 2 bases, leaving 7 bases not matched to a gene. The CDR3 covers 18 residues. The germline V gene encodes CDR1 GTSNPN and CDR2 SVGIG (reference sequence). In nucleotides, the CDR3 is TGTGCCTGGAGCTCGGGACTAGCGGGAGGGCCCCCCTACAATGAGCAGTTCTTC. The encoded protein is CAWSSGLAGGPPYNEQFF.

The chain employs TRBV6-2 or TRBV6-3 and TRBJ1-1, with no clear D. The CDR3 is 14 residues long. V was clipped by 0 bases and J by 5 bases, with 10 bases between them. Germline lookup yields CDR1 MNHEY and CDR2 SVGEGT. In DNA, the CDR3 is TGTGCCAGCAGTTACTCGTGGAGGGATACTGAAGCTTTCTTT. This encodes CASSYSWRDTEAFF.

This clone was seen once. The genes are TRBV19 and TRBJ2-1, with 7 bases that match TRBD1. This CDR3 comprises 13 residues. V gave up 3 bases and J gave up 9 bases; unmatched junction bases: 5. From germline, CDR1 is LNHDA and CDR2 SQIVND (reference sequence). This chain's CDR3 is CASSIDRAGEQFF. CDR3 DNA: TGTGCCAGTAGTATTGACAGGGCTGGTGAGCAGTTCTTC.

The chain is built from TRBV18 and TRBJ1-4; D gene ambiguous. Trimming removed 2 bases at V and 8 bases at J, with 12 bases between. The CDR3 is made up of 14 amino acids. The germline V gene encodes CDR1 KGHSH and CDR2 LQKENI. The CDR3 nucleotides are TGTGCCAGCTCACCATTGGAGGGCGGCGAAAAACTGTTTTTT. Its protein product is CASSPLEGGEKLFF.

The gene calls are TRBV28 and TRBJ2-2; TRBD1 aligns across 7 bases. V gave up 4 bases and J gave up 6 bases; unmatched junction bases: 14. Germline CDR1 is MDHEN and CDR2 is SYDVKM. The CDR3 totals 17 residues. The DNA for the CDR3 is TGTGCCAGCAGTTCCCCCCCAGGGGGTACAGTGTCCGGGGAGCTGTTTTTT. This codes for CASSSPPGGTVSGELFF.

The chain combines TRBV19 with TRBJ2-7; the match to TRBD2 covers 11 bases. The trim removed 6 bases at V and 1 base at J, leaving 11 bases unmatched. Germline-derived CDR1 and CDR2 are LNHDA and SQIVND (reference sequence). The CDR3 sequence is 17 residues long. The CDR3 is CASSKSPTSGSSYEQYF. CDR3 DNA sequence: TGTGCCAGTAGCAAATCCCCCACTAGCGGGAGTTCCTACGAGCAGTACTTC.

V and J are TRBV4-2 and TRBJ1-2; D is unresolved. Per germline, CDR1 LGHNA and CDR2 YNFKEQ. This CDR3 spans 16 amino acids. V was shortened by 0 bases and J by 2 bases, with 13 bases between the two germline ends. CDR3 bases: TGTGCCAGCAGCCAAGATGGAGTGGCCCAGAACTATGGCTACACCTTC. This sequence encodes CASSQDGVAQNYGYTF.

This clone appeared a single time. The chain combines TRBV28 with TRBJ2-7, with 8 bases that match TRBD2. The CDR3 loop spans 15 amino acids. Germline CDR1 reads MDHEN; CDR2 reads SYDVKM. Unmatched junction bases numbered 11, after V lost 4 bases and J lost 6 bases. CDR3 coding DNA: TGTGCCAGCAGTTCCCAGCTAGCGGGCTCCCTCGAGCAGTACTTC. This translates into CASSSQLAGSLEQYF.

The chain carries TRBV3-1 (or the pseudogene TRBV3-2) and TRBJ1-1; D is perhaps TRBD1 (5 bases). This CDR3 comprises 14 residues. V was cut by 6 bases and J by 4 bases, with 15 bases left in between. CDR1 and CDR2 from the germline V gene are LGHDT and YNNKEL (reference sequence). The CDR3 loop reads CASRVAGGGTEAFF. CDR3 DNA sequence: TGTGCCAGCAGAGTCGCGGGGGGTGGCACTGAAGCTTTCTTT.

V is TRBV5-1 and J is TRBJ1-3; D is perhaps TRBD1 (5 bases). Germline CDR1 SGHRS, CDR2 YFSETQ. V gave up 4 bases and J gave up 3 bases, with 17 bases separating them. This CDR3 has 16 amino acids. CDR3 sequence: CASSQQASNGGNTIYF. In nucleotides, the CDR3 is TGCGCCAGCAGCCAACAGGCCAGTAATGGTGGAAACACCATATATTTT.

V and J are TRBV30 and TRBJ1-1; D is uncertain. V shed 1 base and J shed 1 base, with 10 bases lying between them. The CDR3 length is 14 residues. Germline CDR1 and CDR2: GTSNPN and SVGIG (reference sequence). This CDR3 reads CAWSASTWNTEAFF. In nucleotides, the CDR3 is TGTGCCTGGAGTGCCTCGACATGGAACACTGAAGCTTTCTTT.

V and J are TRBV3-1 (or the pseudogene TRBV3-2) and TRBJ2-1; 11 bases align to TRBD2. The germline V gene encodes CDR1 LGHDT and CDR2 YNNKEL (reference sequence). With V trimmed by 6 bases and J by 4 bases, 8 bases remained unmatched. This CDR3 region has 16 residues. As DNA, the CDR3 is TGTGCCAGCAGTCGGATCGCTAGCGGGAGGTACAATGAGCAGTTCTTC. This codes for CASSRIASGRYNEQFF.

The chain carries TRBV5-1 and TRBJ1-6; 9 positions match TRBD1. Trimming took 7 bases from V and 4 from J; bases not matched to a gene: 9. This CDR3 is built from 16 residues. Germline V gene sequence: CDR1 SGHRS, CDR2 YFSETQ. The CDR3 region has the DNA TGCGCCAGCCATCTGGAGGGGACAGGGTATAATTCACCCCTCCACTTT. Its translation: CASHLEGTGYNSPLHF.

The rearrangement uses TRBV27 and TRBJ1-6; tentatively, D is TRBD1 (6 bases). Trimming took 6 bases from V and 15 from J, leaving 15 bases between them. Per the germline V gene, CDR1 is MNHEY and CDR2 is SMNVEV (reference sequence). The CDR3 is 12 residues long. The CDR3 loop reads CASSLVQGYLHF. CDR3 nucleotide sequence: TGTGCCAGCAGCCTCGTCCAGGGGTACCTCCACTTT.